This T cell receptor (beta chain) emerged from a study of monozygotic twins with inflammatory bowel disease. Eight distinct reactions (per sample) were used to make the cDNA. The UMIs carried a 6-nucleotide sample barcode, and they were added by template switching. TCRdb re-called the 5' RACE reads, yielding one record per CDR3 amino acid sequence without DNA. In all, the sample yields a few hundred thousand distinct CDR3 sequences. Germline assignment: CDR1 MDHEN and CDR2 SYDVKM. There are 15 residues in the CDR3. Whole blood supplied total RNA, and T cells were not sorted. The specimen sequenced was blood. The TCR sequence derives from a human donor with ulcerative colitis or Crohn's disease, or a healthy co-twin of an affected twin (not recorded which). V usage is TRBV28 and J usage is TRBJ1-3; absent DNA, TCRdb's TRBD1 call cannot be checked. CDR3 residues: CASTLTGYSGNTIYF.